These 14 T cell receptor beta chains came from one sample sequenced in a study of post-analysis software for immune sequencing data (dated by TCRdb to about 2015). For these receptors, no antigen is known. Library generation was performed with PCR. Sequencing was performed on an Illumina HiSeq 2500. To reduce PCR and sequencing biases, unique molecular identifiers were built into the TCR beta cDNA libraries. TCRdb itself trimmed the public reads at Q25 with fastp, ran MiXCR and retained productive beta chains. CDR3 protein sequences are deduplicated, and each keeps its most common genes and DNA. Counted in this sample were about 540,000 distinct CDR3 sequences; roughly 34% of them appeared once. Around 5.9% of the sample goes to the ten largest clones. On the study overall, not on this receptor specifically: Patients showed significantly higher frequencies than controls for a few TRBV segments, among them TRBV5-6, TRBV5-1 and TRBV20-1.

Source material: blood. The receptors derive from a girl under 18 with multiple sclerosis.

The table lists this clonotype with a few counts. The chain employs TRBV7-2 and TRBJ2-6, with a tentative D call TRBD1 (5 bases). Germline V gene lookup returns CDR1 SGHTA and CDR2 FQGNSA. CDR3 size: 18 residues. The germline V and J ends were trimmed by 1 base and 0 bases, with 13 bases remaining between them. The CDR3 sequence: CASSLVGVPISGANVLTF. CDR3 DNA: TGTGCCAGCAGCTTAGTAGGGGTCCCCATCTCTGGGGCCAACGTCCTGACTTTC.

The rearrangement links TRBV7-9 to TRBJ1-2; D not resolved. In germline, CDR1 is SEHNR, CDR2 FQNEAQ (reference sequence). The CDR3 is 14 amino acids. The V end was cut by 5 bases, the J end by 0 bases, with 10 bases between. CDR3 coding DNA: TGTGCCAGCAGCCCCTACGAGCCTAACTATGGCTACACCTTC. As protein: CASSPYEPNYGYTF.

The chain links TRBV20-1 to TRBJ1-2, with TRBD1 as a possible D gene (5 bases). The V gene's germline CDR1 is DFQATT and CDR2 SNEGSKA (reference sequence). Trimming removed 7 bases at V and 2 bases at J, with 17 bases between. The CDR3 extends over 14 amino acids. The CDR3 region is CSVMVDRPNYGYTF. For the CDR3, the DNA is TGCAGTGTTATGGTCGACAGACCGAACTATGGCTACACCTTC.

The chain couples TRBV5-1 to TRBJ2-3; TRBD1 aligns across 9 bases. The CDR3 loop spans 14 amino acids. V lost 4 bases, J lost 8 bases, and 8 bases stayed unmatched. Germline V gene data show CDR1 as SGHRS and CDR2 as YFSETQ. CDR3 DNA sequence: TGCGCCAGCAGCAGCGGACAGGGGATAGGTACGCAGTATTTT. Protein: CASSSGQGIGTQYF.

The genes are TRBV19 and TRBJ2-2; D ambiguous. V lost 5 bases to trimming and J lost 0 bases, with 10 bases between them. Germline V gives CDR1 LNHDA, CDR2 SQIVND (reference sequence). CDR3 length equals 15 residues. CDR3 loop: CASSVSRANTGELFF. The CDR3 DNA follows: TGTGCCAGTAGTGTCAGTCGCGCGAACACCGGGGAGCTGTTTTTT.

This clonotype was observed a handful of times. The chain uses TRBV10-3 and TRBJ2-3; TRBD2 aligns across 12 bases. Germline V gene lookup returns CDR1 ENHRY and CDR2 SYGVKD. CDR3 size: 16 residues. Losses at the gene ends were 10 bases for V and 0 bases for J; bases not matched to a gene: 8. Here the CDR3 DNA reads TGTGCCAGCGGACTAGCGGGGCCTCCTAGCACAGATACGCAGTATTTT. Its translation is CASGLAGPPSTDTQYF.

The chain combines TRBV7-9 with TRBJ2-1; D tentatively fits TRBD1 or TRBD2 (5 bases each). V gave up 1 base and J gave up 4 bases, with 14 bases separating them. The CDR3 consists of 16 residues. CDR1 and CDR2 (germline): SEHNR, FQNEAQ (reference sequence). The CDR3 spells CASSLVEGRGYNEQFF. The CDR3 DNA follows: TGTGCCAGCAGCTTAGTAGAGGGGAGAGGTTACAATGAGCAGTTCTTC.

This clonotype was detected only a few times. The chain joins TRBV6-1 to TRBJ2-1; the D call may be TRBD1 or TRBD2 (6 bases each). CDR1 MNHNS and CDR2 SASEGT come from the germline V gene. V was trimmed by 2 bases and J by 9 bases, leaving 14 bases between them. This CDR3 contains 14 residues. The CDR3 protein is CASSESPGAGEQFF. The CDR3 nucleotides are TGTGCCAGCAGTGAAAGCCCGGGGGCAGGTGAGCAGTTCTTC.

The chain carries TRBV24-1 and TRBJ1-2, with TRBD1 matching 8 bases. This CDR3 comprises 14 residues. V trimming: 4 bases; J trimming: 6 bases; junction bases outside the gene matches: 6. Germline CDR1 KGHDR, CDR2 SFDVKD. The chain's CDR3 is CATSEAGQGHGYTF. The CDR3 region has the DNA TGTGCCACCAGTGAGGCCGGACAGGGACATGGCTACACCTTC.

The genes are TRBV9 and TRBJ1-1; D is possibly TRBD1 (6 bases). CDR1 is SGDLS and CDR2 is YYNGEE in the germline V gene. V lost 0 bases and J 3 bases, leaving 18 bases between the germline ends. The length of the CDR3 is 17 residues. CDR3 residues: CASSVGAGDASDTEAFF. CDR3 in DNA: TGTGCCAGCAGCGTAGGCGCAGGGGATGCATCAGACACTGAAGCTTTCTTT.

The chain uses TRBV20-1 and TRBJ1-6; a possible D gene is TRBD1 (5 bases). V was pared by 5 bases and J by 4 bases, with 15 bases between. Germline CDR1 DFQATT, CDR2 SNEGSKA (reference sequence). The CDR3 sequence is 15 residues long. The CDR3 DNA sequence: TGCAGTGCTGGAGCGGGGACCGGTTATAATTCACCCCTCCACTTT. Translated, it gives CSAGAGTGYNSPLHF.

This clonotype was found many times. The CDR3 region is CASSGTGATEAFF. Here the CDR3 DNA reads TGCGCCAGCAGCGGGACAGGGGCCACTGAAGCTTTCTTT. V is TRBV5-1 and J is TRBJ1-1, with 10 positions matching TRBD1. The CDR3 covers 13 residues. The J segment lost 4 bases and the V segment lost 4 bases, leaving 1 base of the junction unmatched. The germline V gene has CDR1 SGHRS and CDR2 YFSETQ. Filled out from reference TRBV5-1 and TRBJ1-1, the complete variable domain reads KAGVTQTPRYLIKTRGQQVTLSCSPISGHRSVSWYQQTPGQGLQFLFEYFSETQRNKGNFPGRFSGRQFSNSRSEMNVSTLELGDSALYLCASSGTGATEAFFGQGTRLTVV.

The sample holds a few counts of this clonotype. The rearrangement uses TRBV6-1 and TRBJ1-2, with D possibly being TRBD1 (5 bases). Germline V gene data show CDR1 as MNHNS and CDR2 as SASEGT. Deletions cut 10 bases from V and 2 bases from J, with 11 bases between. The CDR3 sequence is 12 residues long. CDR3 sequence reads: CATGGGNYGYTF. Here the CDR3 DNA reads TGTGCCACTGGTGGGGGAAACTATGGCTACACCTTC.

The genes are TRBV29-1 and TRBJ2-2; D might be TRBD1 (5 bases). Germline V gene data show CDR1 as SQVTM and CDR2 as ANQGSEA. The CDR3 contains 13 residues. Trimming shortened V by 5 bases and J by 4 bases, and 11 bases separated the two germline ends. The CDR3 reads CSVSRQGTGELFF. CDR3 bases: TGCAGCGTTTCGAGGCAGGGCACCGGGGAGCTGTTTTTT.